A single sample is the source of the 8 T cell receptor beta chains below, sequenced in a study of blood T cell repertoires in COVID-19. The assay was immunoSEQ multiplex PCR, and TCRdb's table has in-frame clones only and misses some. The table records more than 70,000 clones, 75% to 90% of them present only once. Specimen: peripheral blood. All receptors derive from a woman at least 80 years old with acute or convalescent COVID-19.

The chain couples TRBV7-9 to TRBJ2-5; 11 positions match TRBD1. Germline-derived CDR1 and CDR2 are SEHNR and FQNEAQ (reference sequence). J gave up 5 bases and V 5 bases, and 13 bases lay outside the gene matches. This CDR3 is built from 17 residues. The chain's CDR3 is CASSLGTGGLIPETQYF. The CDR3 DNA is TGTGCCAGCAGCCTCGGGACAGGGGGTTTAATTCCGGAGACCCAGTACTTC. The whole variable domain, filled in from reference TRBV7-9 and TRBJ2-5, reads DTGVSQNPRHKITKRGQNVTFRCDPISEHNRLYWYRQTLGQGPEFLTYFQNEAQLEKSRLLSDRFSAERPKGSFSTLEIQRTEQGDSAMYLCASSLGTGGLIPETQYFGPGTRLLVL.

The gene calls are TRBV5-6 and TRBJ1-6, with TRBD1 matching over 7 bases. Per the germline V gene, CDR1 is SGHDT and CDR2 is YYEEEE. Germline trimming cut 3 bases from V and 8 bases from J; bases unmatched to any gene: 5. CDR3 length: 14 residues. The CDR3 region has the DNA TGTGCCAGCAGCTCGAACAGGGGCGATTCACCCCTCCACTTT. Amino acid sequence: CASSSNRGDSPLHF.

Only one count was recorded for this clone. The chain links TRBV2 to TRBJ2-7, with 7 bases aligning to TRBD2. After removal of 1 base from V and 10 bases from J, the junction contained 4 bases not matched to a gene. Per germline, CDR1 SNHLY and CDR2 FYNNEI. There are 12 residues in the CDR3. The CDR3 DNA is TGTGCCAGCAGTGAAGGGGAGGGGAACCAGTACTTC. This codes for CASSEGEGNQYF.

CDR3: CASSLTAHEQYF. The CDR3 DNA is TGCGCCAGCAGCTTGACAGCTCACGAGCAGTACTTC. The chain uses TRBV5-1 and TRBJ2-7, with unresolved D. CDR1 is SGHRS, CDR2 YFSETQ, per germline. The V gene lost 1 base and the J gene lost 5 bases, with 7 bases spanning the gap. The CDR3 runs to 12 residues.

The CDR3 reads CASSPIPGQAYEQYF. CDR3 nucleotides: TGTGCCAGCTCACCAATCCCAGGTCAGGCCTACGAGCAGTACTTC. The chain recombines TRBV18 with TRBJ2-7, with D unresolved. Germline lookup yields CDR1 KGHSH and CDR2 LQKENI. The CDR3 consists of 15 residues. V lost 2 bases, J lost 2 bases, and 13 bases lay in between.

The chain joins TRBV5-5 to TRBJ2-7, with 7 positions matching TRBD1. The germline V gene encodes CDR1 SGHKS and CDR2 YYEKEE (reference sequence). V gave up 4 bases and J gave up 5 bases; unmatched junction bases: 9. CDR3 length: 14 residues. The CDR3 region has the DNA TGTGCCAGCAGCGTACGAGGTACAGGGGACGAGCAGTACTTC. Translation: CASSVRGTGDEQYF.

A remark on this clone: Germline and junction disagree at one end, which may indicate a read error. The rearrangement uses TRBV6-5 and TRBJ2-4; a possible D gene is TRBD2 (5 bases). CDR3 length equals 14 residues. Germline CDR1 and CDR2: MNHEY and SVGAGI. CDR3 protein: CASWRTELGNIQYF. CDR3 DNA sequence: TGTGCCTCCTGGAGGACCGAGTTAGGGAACATTCAGTACTTT.

The chain couples TRBV28 to TRBJ1-2; TRBD1 agrees at 8 bases. Losses at the gene ends were 6 bases for V and 7 bases for J; bases not matched to a gene: 13. Germline values: CDR1 MDHEN, CDR2 SYDVKM. The CDR3 runs 15 residues. CDR3: CASSLLTGEGSGYTF. DNA for the CDR3: TGTGCCAGCAGCCTCCTGACAGGGGAGGGCAGTGGCTACACCTTC.